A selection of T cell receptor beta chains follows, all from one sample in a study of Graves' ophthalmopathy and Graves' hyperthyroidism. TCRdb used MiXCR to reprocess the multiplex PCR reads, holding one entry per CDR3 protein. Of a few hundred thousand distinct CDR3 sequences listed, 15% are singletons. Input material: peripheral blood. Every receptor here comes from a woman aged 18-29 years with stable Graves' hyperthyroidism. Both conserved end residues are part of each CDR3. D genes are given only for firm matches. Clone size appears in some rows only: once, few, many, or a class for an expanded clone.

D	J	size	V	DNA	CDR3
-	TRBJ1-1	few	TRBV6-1	TGTGCCAGCAGTGATACGTTAGGCAGGATGAACACTGAAGCTTTCTTT	CASSDTLGRMNTEAFF
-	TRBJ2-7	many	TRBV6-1	TGTGCCAGCAGTGAATCAACGCCCCGATTAAGGGAGGTGCAGTACTTC	CASSESTPRLREVQYF
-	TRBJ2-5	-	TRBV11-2	TGTGCCAGCAGCCCAACGGGGCTCCAAGAGACCCAGTACTTC	CASSPTGLQETQYF
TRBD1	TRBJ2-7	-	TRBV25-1	TGTGCCAGCAGCCAGGAGGCTGGGACAGTTGCCCTCTACGAGCAGTACTTC	CASSQEAGTVALYEQYF
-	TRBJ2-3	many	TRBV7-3	TGTGCCAGCAGCTTGTTACCGGGGGATACGCAGTATTTT	CASSLLPGDTQYF
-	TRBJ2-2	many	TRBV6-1	TGTGCCACCCAGGGACCCAGAAACACCGGGGAGCTGTTTTTT	CATQGPRNTGELFF
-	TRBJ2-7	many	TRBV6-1	TGTGCCAGCAGTCCACGGGACACCACCTACGAGCAGTACTTC	CASSPRDTTYEQYF
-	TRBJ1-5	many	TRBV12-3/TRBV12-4	TGTGCCAGCAGTTTCTCCGGCAGTTTGCGCAATCAGCCCCAGCATTTT	CASSFSGSLRNQPQHF
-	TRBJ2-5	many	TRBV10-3	TGTGCCATCAGGACAGGAGAGACCCAGTACTTC	CAIRTGETQYF
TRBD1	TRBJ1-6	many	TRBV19	TGTGCCAGTAGTATAACGGGACAGGAAAATTCACCCCTCCACTTT	CASSITGQENSPLHF
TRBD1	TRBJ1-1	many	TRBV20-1	TGCAGTGCTAGACGGACAGGGATGAACACTGAAGCTTTCTTT	CSARRTGMNTEAFF
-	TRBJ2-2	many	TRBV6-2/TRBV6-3	TGTGCCAGCGGAAACGACCAAGCCCGGGGTGGGGAGCTGTTTTTT	CASGNDQARGGELFF
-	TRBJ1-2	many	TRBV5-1	TGCGCCAGCAGCTTGACAGGGTTAGGCGGCTACACCTTC	CASSLTGLGGYTF
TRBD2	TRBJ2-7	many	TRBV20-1	TGCAGTGCTAGAGATGGGGGTAGCGGGGGATACGAGCAGTACTTC	CSARDGGSGGYEQYF
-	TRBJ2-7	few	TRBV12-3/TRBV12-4	TGTGCCAGCAGTTTACCCATGATTAAGGCCGATCAGTACTTC	CASSLPMIKADQYF
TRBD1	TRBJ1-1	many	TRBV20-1	TGCAGTGCTGCGAGACAGGGGGAAGAGGGAGCTTTCTTT	CSAARQGEEGAFF
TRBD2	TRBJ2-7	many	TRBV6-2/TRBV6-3	TGTGCCAGCAGTCCCGTCGGGGGGGCCGAGCAGTACTTC	CASSPVGGAEQYF
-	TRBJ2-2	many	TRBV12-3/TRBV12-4	TGTGCCAGCAGTTTAGAACGGGGGACCGGGGAGCTGTTTTTT	CASSLERGTGELFF
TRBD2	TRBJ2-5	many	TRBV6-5	TGTGCCAGCAGTTCTCTTAGGACTAGCGACGGCGAGACCCAGTACTTC	CASSSLRTSDGETQYF
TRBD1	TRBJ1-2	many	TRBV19	TGTGCCAGTAGTACCCCTTTACAGGGGGCTGGCTACACCTTC	CASSTPLQGAGYTF
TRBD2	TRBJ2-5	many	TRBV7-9	TGTGCCAGCAGCTTAAGTCTACGGGGGAGGGAGGAGACCCAGTACTTC	CASSLSLRGREETQYF
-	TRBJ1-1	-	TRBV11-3	TGTGCCAGCAGCTTACTCGGTAAGAACACTGAAGCTTTCTTT	CASSLLGKNTEAFF
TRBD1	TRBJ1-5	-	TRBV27	TGTGCCAGCAGTAGAACGGGACAGGGGATCGGCAATCAGCCCCAGCAGTTT	CASSRTGQGIGNQPQQF
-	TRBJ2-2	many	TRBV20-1	TGCAGTGCTAGAGATTCGAAGGGGAACACCGGGGAGCTGTTTTTT	CSARDSKGNTGELFF
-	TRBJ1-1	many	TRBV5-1	TGCGCCAGCAGCTTGGCCTTGGAGGGGAACACTGAAGCTTTCTTT	CASSLALEGNTEAFF
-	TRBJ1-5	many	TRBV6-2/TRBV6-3	TGTGCCAGCAGCAATTATGGCAATCAGCCCCAGCATTTT	CASSNYGNQPQHF
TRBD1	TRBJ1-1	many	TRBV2	TGTGCCAGCAGTCCAGAAGACAGGGGAGGAACTGAAGCTTTCTTT	CASSPEDRGGTEAFF
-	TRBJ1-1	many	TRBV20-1	TGCAGTGCCCCCGAGGGGGGGGAGTTAGAAACTGAAGCTTTCTTT	CSAPEGGELETEAFF
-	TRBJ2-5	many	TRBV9	TGTGCCAGCAGCGTAGGGGTATCCAGCGCCCCCCAAGAGACCCAGTACTTC	CASSVGVSSAPQETQYF